Sequencing of this TCR beta chain was carried out in a study of CD8 T cells in Susac syndrome. The RNA input was about 0.5 to 1 ug, and it was reverse transcribed with random hexamers. With immunoSEQ multiplex PCR, TCR beta CDR3 was amplified across 54 Vbeta and 13 Jbeta. TCRdb re-called the immunoSEQ multiplex PCR reads with MiXCR, one entry per CDR3 protein. The repertoire holds about 300,000 distinct CDR3 sequences, with about 91% as singletons. The multiple sclerosis control group was made up of treatment-naive patients with stable or active relapsing-remitting disease. Trimming pared 3 bases from V and 3 bases from J, leaving 21 bases between. CDR1 and CDR2 from the germline V gene are SGHDN and FVKESK. This CDR3 is 17 amino acids long.

V is TRBV14 and J is TRBJ2-7; possibly TRBD1 or TRBD2 for D (5 bases each). This TCR was sampled from a human donor with multiple sclerosis. Sequencing was carried out using CD8+ T cells from PBMCs. The CDR3 nucleotides are TGTGCCAGCAGCCAGGGGACCCACCGTGCTTTTCTCTACGAGCAGTACTTC. As protein: CASSQGTHRAFLYEQYF.